The next 9 T cell receptor beta chains were all read from a single sample in a study of CD8 T cells in ankylosing spondylitis. Antigens of these TCRs are unknown. MiXCR, run by TCRdb on the 5' RACE reads, gives a single entry per CDR3 protein. The repertoire holds about 500,000 distinct CDR3 sequences, about 5.4% seen once, with around 3.6% in the top ten. Study results and caveats: It appeared that ankylosing spondylitis blood was characterized by a TCR beta motif of roughly 8 highly homologous variants.

Sample: blood, either unsorted or a sorted T cell fraction (not recorded which). The origin of the receptors is a male donor with ankylosing spondylitis.

This clonotype was recorded at least ten times. The chain employs TRBV20-1 and TRBJ2-5; D uncertain. This CDR3 comprises 13 residues. The V end lost 6 bases, the J end lost 5 bases, and 16 bases lay between the germline ends. The germline V gene has CDR1 DFQATT and CDR2 SNEGSKA (reference sequence). CDR3 loop: CSAWVLLKETQYF. The DNA of the CDR3 is TGCAGTGCCTGGGTCCTCCTGAAGGAGACCCAGTACTTC.

Many counts were recorded for this clonotype. The CDR3 region has the DNA TGCACTATCTTAGGGGGGAACACCGGGGAGCTGTTTTTT. Its translation: CTILGGNTGELFF. J is TRBJ2-2 and V is TRBV20-1, with D possibly being TRBD1 (6 bases). CDR3 length equals 13 residues. Germline values: CDR1 DFQATT, CDR2 SNEGSKA (reference sequence).

This clonotype was observed at least ten times. V is TRBV6-1 and J is TRBJ2-7; D not certain. The CDR3 sequence is 16 residues long. The V end was cut by 2 bases, the J end by 1 base, with 15 bases between. Germline lookup yields CDR1 MNHNS and CDR2 SASEGT. This chain's CDR3 is CASSERMGLISYEQYF. The CDR3 DNA reads as TGTGCCAGCAGTGAAAGGATGGGATTAATTTCCTACGAGCAGTACTTC.

The table lists this clonotype with many counts. The J gene is TRBJ2-7, the V gene TRBV5-1; D may be TRBD2 (6 bases). The CDR3 is made up of 14 amino acids. The V and J ends lost 4 bases and 3 bases respectively, with 14 bases between them. CDR1 SGHRS and CDR2 YFSETQ come from the germline V gene. DNA for the CDR3: TGCGCCAGCAGCCTGGGGGGAAGTAACTACGAGCAGTACTTC. Its translation is CASSLGGSNYEQYF.

This clonotype has at least ten counts. V and J are TRBV20-1 and TRBJ2-3; 8 nucleotides match TRBD1. This CDR3 has 14 residues. Looked up from germline, CDR1 is DFQATT and CDR2 is SNEGSKA (reference sequence). The trim removed 3 bases at V and 7 bases at J, leaving 9 bases unmatched. As DNA, the CDR3 is TGCAGTGCTAGTCATGGACAGGGCGAGCATACGCAGTATTTT. It specifies CSASHGQGEHTQYF.

This clonotype was found many times. The V and J genes are TRBV12-3 or TRBV12-4 and TRBJ2-3; unclear D gene. This CDR3 has 11 residues. V lost 8 bases to trimming and J lost 6 bases, with 9 bases between them. The chain's CDR3 is CASRVADTQYF. The CDR3 DNA reads as TGTGCCAGCCGGGTGGCGGATACGCAGTATTTT.

Many counts were recorded for this clonotype. The chain combines TRBV29-1 with TRBJ2-3, with 8 bases aligning to TRBD1. Germline loops: CDR1 SQVTM, CDR2 ANQGSEA. The V segment lost 3 bases and the J segment 4 bases; nucleotides outside the gene matches: 3. This CDR3 spans 13 amino acids. The CDR3 protein is CSVEAQGADTQYF. The CDR3 DNA reads as TGCAGCGTTGAGGCACAGGGGGCAGATACGCAGTATTTT.

This clonotype was counted ten times or more. This sequence joins TRBV4-3 and TRBJ1-1, with D unclear. Germline CDR1 is LGHNA and CDR2 is YSLEER. The V and J ends lost 0 bases and 5 bases respectively, with 13 bases between them. This CDR3 spans 15 amino acids. CDR3: CASSQDGQMSTEAFF. Written as DNA, the CDR3 is TGCGCCAGCAGCCAAGACGGCCAGATGTCGACTGAAGCTTTCTTT.

Ten or more counts support this clonotype. V usage is TRBV5-1 and J usage is TRBJ2-5; D call uncertain. This CDR3 contains 14 residues. CDR1 is SGHRS and CDR2 is YFSETQ in the germline V gene. Trimming pared 4 bases from V and 2 bases from J, leaving 12 bases between. Here the CDR3 DNA reads TGCGCCAGCAGCATTACACCCAGACAAGAGACCCAGTACTTC. This sequence encodes CASSITPRQETQYF. Combining the CDR3 with reference TRBV5-1 and TRBJ2-5 gives the whole variable domain KAGVTQTPRYLIKTRGQQVTLSCSPISGHRSVSWYQQTPGQGLQFLFEYFSETQRNKGNFPGRFSGRQFSNSRSEMNVSTLELGDSALYLCASSITPRQETQYFGPGTRLLVL.